This T cell receptor (beta chain) was captured in a study of CD8 T cells in Susac syndrome. Sequencing targeted TCR beta in blood CD8+ and CD4+ T cells. Controls were drawn from healthy donors and were matched for age and sex. FACS enriched CD8+ TEMRA cells, while bulk CD8+ and CD4+ were negatively isolated. Comment on this clonotype: Its specificity is unknown.

Study-level findings and limits: Only a relatively small number of individuals were included in the TCR sequencing and HLA analysis.

J gave up 5 bases and V 4 bases, and 9 bases lay outside the gene matches. The CDR3 sequence is 15 residues long. Germline V gives CDR1 SGHRS, CDR2 YFSETQ. Reverse transcription of roughly 0.5 to 1 ug RNA was carried out with random hexamers. MiXCR, run by TCRdb on the immunoSEQ multiplex PCR reads, gives a single entry per CDR3 protein. The profile covers approximately 110,000 distinct CDR3 sequences, with approximately 96% appearing a single time and over 0.07% taken by the ten largest. The TCR was taken from a human donor in good health. Sequencing was carried out using CD4+ T cells from PBMCs. V is TRBV5-1 and J is TRBJ2-1; TRBD1 aligns across 7 bases. The CDR3 bases are TGCGCCAGCAGCCACACCGGGACAGACAACAATGAGCAGTTCTTC. Translating gives CASSHTGTDNNEQFF.